These 27 T cell receptor beta chains share one sample of origin, sequenced in a study of OX40 agonist ivuxolimab in advanced cancers. Assay: immunoSEQ multiplex PCR; the TCRdb copy retains only in-frame clones and omits some. The sample lists under 90,000 clones, about 90% occurring once. The sample consisted of CD4+ or CD8+ T cells sorted from blood, taken in a trial of the OX40 agonist ivuxolimab. Source of these receptors: an adult with an advanced solid tumor such as melanoma, head and neck, liver or kidney cancer.

V and J are TRBV5-8 and TRBJ1-4, with D possibly TRBD1 on 5 matching bases. CDR1 is SGHTS and CDR2 is YDEGEE in the germline V gene. The CDR3 has 13 residues. Trimming removed 5 bases from V and 8 bases from J, with 13 bases in between. The CDR3 DNA sequence: TGTGCCAGCAGTGATCAGGGCGGAGAAAAACTGTTTTTT. Its protein product is CASSDQGGEKLFF.

The chain uses TRBV4-1 and TRBJ2-3; D gene unclear. Germline-derived CDR1 and CDR2 are MGHRA and YSYEKL. The CDR3 is 14 residues long. Trimming pared 4 bases from V and 0 bases from J, leaving 8 bases between. The CDR3 DNA follows: TGCGCCAGCAGCCGATCCTCTAGCACAGATACGCAGTATTTT. It is translated as CASSRSSSTDTQYF.

The gene calls are TRBV6-1 and TRBJ2-7, with unresolved D. The CDR3 loop spans 14 amino acids. Germline V lookup: CDR1 MNHNS, CDR2 SASEGT. V was cut by 5 bases and J by 1 base, with 12 bases left in between. The CDR3 DNA follows: TGTGCCAGCAGTTCGGGTCCCTTTTCCTACGAGCAGTACTTC. Its translation is CASSSGPFSYEQYF.

This chain connects TRBV6-5 to TRBJ2-7; no definite D call. The CDR3 totals 13 residues. The V gene's germline CDR1 is MNHEY and CDR2 SVGAGI. V lost 0 bases and J 2 bases, leaving 5 bases between the germline ends. CDR3 DNA: TGTGCCAGCAGTTACTCGCAGACCTACGAGCAGTACTTC. Amino acids: CASSYSQTYEQYF.

The chain uses TRBV25-1 and TRBJ2-1; 12 nucleotides line up with TRBD2. This CDR3 is built from 17 residues. Trimming removed 7 bases from V and 3 bases from J; junction bases left unmatched: 10. Germline CDR1 and CDR2: MGHDK and SYGVNS. This CDR3 is CASTRTSGTPIYNEQFF. In DNA form, the CDR3 reads TGTGCCAGCACTCGGACTAGCGGGACCCCCATCTACAATGAGCAGTTCTTC. Looking up the rest from reference TRBV25-1 and TRBJ2-1 gives the full variable domain: EADIYQTPRYLVIGTGKKITLECSQTMGHDKMYWYQQDPGMELHLIHYSYGVNSTEKGDLSSESTVSRIRTEHFPLTLESARPSHTSQYLCASTRTSGTPIYNEQFFGPGTRLTVL.

V and J are TRBV7-2 and TRBJ2-2; weak D call: TRBD2 (5 bases). V shed 8 bases and J shed 4 bases, with 17 bases lying between them. Germline V gives CDR1 SGHTA, CDR2 FQGNSA. This CDR3 is built from 15 residues. The CDR3 DNA reads as TGTGCCAGCCGGCCCGGATGGGCGGGCACCGGGGAGCTGTTTTTT. This sequence encodes CASRPGWAGTGELFF.

The chain carries TRBV7-2 and TRBJ2-1; unclear D gene. The V end lost 1 base, the J end lost 0 bases, and 10 bases lay between the germline ends. Germline V lookup: CDR1 SGHTA, CDR2 FQGNSA. This CDR3 is built from 16 residues. The CDR3 sequence: CASSLVSYSSYNEQFF. The DNA for the CDR3 is TGTGCCAGCAGCTTAGTCAGCTACTCCTCCTACAATGAGCAGTTCTTC.

The chain recombines TRBV5-1 with TRBJ2-3; D remains ambiguous. Trimming left V 1 base short and J 0 bases short, with 6 bases between. In germline, CDR1 is SGHRS, CDR2 YFSETQ. The CDR3 consists of 14 residues. This CDR3 reads CASSLPDSTDTQYF. DNA for the CDR3: TGCGCCAGCAGCTTGCCGGACAGCACAGATACGCAGTATTTT.

This rearrangement joins TRBV4-1 to TRBJ2-3, with 7 bases that match TRBD2. The CDR3 contains 16 residues. The germline CDR1 and CDR2 sequences are MGHRA and YSYEKL. Germline trimming cut 3 bases from V and 5 bases from J; bases unmatched to any gene: 11. The CDR3 region is CASSQFISGTGDTQYF. In DNA, the CDR3 is TGCGCCAGCAGCCAGTTTATAAGCGGGACCGGAGATACGCAGTATTTT.

V and J are TRBV14 and TRBJ1-3; 8 nucleotides align to TRBD1. The CDR3 runs 14 residues. Trimming took 5 bases from V and 4 from J; bases not matched to a gene: 4. CDR1 and CDR2 from the germline V gene are SGHDN and FVKESK. The CDR3, as DNA: TGTGCCAGCAGCAGGACAGGGTACGGAAACACCATATATTTT. This translates into CASSRTGYGNTIYF. The complete variable domain, with remaining parts taken from reference TRBV14 and TRBJ1-3, reads EAGVTQFPSHSVIEKGQTVTLRCDPISGHDNLYWYRRVMGKEIKFLLHFVKESKQDESGMPNNRFLAERTGGTYSTLKVQPAELEDSGVYFCASSRTGYGNTIYFGEGSWLTVV.

The chain recombines TRBV6-4 with TRBJ2-7, with D possibly matching TRBD2 (5 bases). The germline gives CDR1 MRHNA, CDR2 SNTAGT. The CDR3 runs to 13 residues. Trimming shortened V by 8 bases and J by 3 bases, and 14 bases separated the two germline ends. CDR3 residues: CASPLGQLYEQYF. CDR3 DNA sequence: TGTGCCAGCCCACTAGGGCAGCTCTACGAGCAGTACTTC.

CDR3 DNA: TGTGCCAGTAGTATAAGAAGGGAATCCTACGAGCAGTACTTC. Translation gives CASSIRRESYEQYF. The V gene is TRBV19, the J gene TRBJ2-7; no clear D gene. The germline V gene encodes CDR1 LNHDA and CDR2 SQIVND (reference sequence). V was shortened by 2 bases and J by 1 base, with 9 bases between the two germline ends. There are 14 residues in the CDR3. Complete variable domain (other parts from reference TRBV19 and TRBJ2-7): DGGITQSPKYLFRKEGQNVTLSCEQNLNHDAMYWYRQDPGQGLRLIYYSQIVNDFQKGDIAEGYSVSREKKESFPLTVTSAQKNPTAFYLCASSIRRESYEQYFGPGTRLTVT.

The chain joins TRBV7-6 to TRBJ1-1; no reliable D call. V lost 1 base and J lost 2, with 8 bases in between. Germline CDR1 and CDR2: SGHVS and FNYEAQ. This CDR3 has 14 amino acids. The CDR3 region has the DNA TGTGCCAGCAGCTTAGTGGGAACAAACACTGAAGCTTTCTTT. Amino acids: CASSLVGTNTEAFF.

The chain couples TRBV7-2 to TRBJ1-2, with D possibly TRBD1 on 5 matching bases. CDR1 and CDR2 from the germline V gene are SGHTA and FQGNSA. The CDR3 length is 12 residues. The germline V and J ends were trimmed by 4 bases and 4 bases, with 7 bases remaining between them. CDR3 in amino acids: CASSSGPYGYTF. The CDR3 nucleotides are TGTGCCAGCAGCTCGGGACCCTATGGCTACACCTTC.

The chain recombines TRBV18 with TRBJ1-2; 10 positions agree with TRBD1. The ends lost 2 bases at V and 4 bases at J; junction bases unmatched: 1. Germline-derived CDR1 and CDR2 are KGHSH and LQKENI. CDR3 length: 14 amino acids. CDR3 in DNA: TGTGCCAGCTCACCAGGGGACAGGGGCTATGGCTACACCTTC. Its translation: CASSPGDRGYGYTF. The full variable domain, completed using reference TRBV18 and TRBJ1-2, is NAGVMQNPRHLVRRRGQEARLRCSPMKGHSHVYWYRQLPEEGLKFMVYLQKENIIDESGMPKERFSAEFPKEGPSILRIQQVVRGDSAAYFCASSPGDRGYGYTFGSGTRLTVV.

The rearrangement joins TRBV28 to TRBJ2-7, with 7 bases aligning to TRBD2. CDR1 and CDR2 (germline): MDHEN, SYDVKM. The trim removed 4 bases at V and 4 bases at J, leaving 10 bases unmatched. There are 15 residues in the CDR3. CDR3 in amino acids: CASSSLAGDEYEQYF. DNA for the CDR3: TGTGCCAGCAGTTCCCTTGCGGGAGATGAATACGAGCAGTACTTC.

The chain couples TRBV18 to TRBJ2-2; 8 bases are shared with TRBD1. The germline V gene encodes CDR1 KGHSH and CDR2 LQKENI. This CDR3 region has 16 residues. The V and J ends lost 4 bases and 1 base, in that order; junction bases with no gene match: 5. Written as DNA, the CDR3 is TGTGCCAGCTCACACTCCGGGACAGGGAACACCGGGGAGCTGTTTTTT. Protein: CASSHSGTGNTGELFF.

The gene calls are TRBV5-4 and TRBJ2-3, with TRBD2 as a possible D gene (5 bases). The germline gives CDR1 SGHNT, CDR2 YYREEE (reference sequence). The CDR3 spans 14 residues. Trimming removed 2 bases from V and 0 bases from J, with 7 bases in between. As DNA, the CDR3 is TGTGCCAGCAGCTTTCGGGGAAGCACAGATACGCAGTATTTT. Amino acids: CASSFRGSTDTQYF.

This rearrangement joins TRBV7-9 to TRBJ1-6; D is undetermined. In germline, CDR1 is SEHNR, CDR2 FQNEAQ (reference sequence). Trimming cost V 4 bases and J 9 bases, with 16 bases left between them. The length of the CDR3 is 15 residues. The CDR3 is CASSSTGLGGSPLHF. CDR3 DNA sequence: TGTGCCAGCAGCTCCACCGGCCTGGGCGGTTCACCCCTCCACTTT.

The rearrangement uses TRBV25-1 and TRBJ2-7, with D possibly TRBD2 on 6 matching bases. Trimming cost V 6 bases and J 5 bases, with 20 bases left between them. Germline values: CDR1 MGHDK, CDR2 SYGVNS. The length of the CDR3 is 15 residues. In DNA, the CDR3 is TGTGCCAGCAGGGCTGCCTGGGGAGGAGGAAACGAGCAGTACTTC. It is translated as CASRAAWGGGNEQYF.

V and J are TRBV5-1 and TRBJ1-1; 11 bases align to TRBD1. CDR1 and CDR2 (germline): SGHRS, YFSETQ. This CDR3 is 18 amino acids long. The V and J ends lost 4 bases and 1 base, in that order; junction bases with no gene match: 12. The CDR3 bases are TGCGCCAGCAGCCGAAGGACAGGGGGCATTCGGGAGAACACTGAAGCTTTCTTT. Its protein is CASSRRTGGIRENTEAFF.

With respect to this clone: This sample also contains other DNA sequences that code for the same CDR3. The chain uses TRBV18 and TRBJ1-2; D remains ambiguous. The CDR3 runs to 14 residues. Germline-derived CDR1 and CDR2 are KGHSH and LQKENI. The ends were cut back, 4 bases at V and 4 bases at J, with 13 bases in the middle. The CDR3 here is CASSREGGGYGYTF. CDR3 DNA sequence: TGTGCCAGCTCACGCGAGGGAGGCGGCTATGGCTACACCTTC.

This clone appeared a few times. The V gene is TRBV5-5, the J gene TRBJ1-2, with no clear D. The CDR3 is 14 amino acids. Trimming removed 1 base at V and 0 bases at J, with 7 bases between. From germline, CDR1 is SGHKS and CDR2 YYEKEE (reference sequence). CDR3 sequence (DNA): TGTGCCAGCAGCTTGACAGTGTCTAACTATGGCTACACCTTC. Translated: CASSLTVSNYGYTF.

This clone was picked up one time. The chain is built from TRBV6-1 and TRBJ2-7; D possibly corresponds to TRBD2 (6 bases). The CDR3 contains 15 residues. Germline-derived CDR1 and CDR2 are MNHNS and SASEGT. Trimming left V 5 bases short and J 2 bases short, with 16 bases between. The CDR3 reads CASSFPAGTAYEQYF. CDR3 nucleotide sequence: TGTGCCAGCAGTTTCCCCGCCGGGACTGCCTACGAGCAGTACTTC.

The chain employs TRBV7-2 and TRBJ1-3, with a possible D match to TRBD1 (5 bases). The CDR3 spans 14 residues. Germline assignment: CDR1 SGHTA and CDR2 FQGNSA. The V end was cut by 4 bases, the J end by 1 base, with 8 bases between. CDR3 coding DNA: TGTGCCAGCAGCTCCGCAGGGTCTGGAAACACCATATATTTT. Encoded protein: CASSSAGSGNTIYF.

This clone was observed a single time. This chain links TRBV6-5 with TRBJ1-1; D call uncertain. Germline V gene lookup returns CDR1 MNHEY and CDR2 SVGAGI. The germline V and J ends were trimmed by 2 bases and 6 bases, with 10 bases remaining between them. The CDR3 runs to 13 residues. The CDR3: CASSYTQSAEAFF. As DNA, the CDR3 is TGTGCCAGCAGTTACACCCAAAGCGCTGAAGCTTTCTTT.

The chain carries TRBV13 and TRBJ2-7; 8 bases are a match to TRBD1. Germline V gene data show CDR1 as PRHDT and CDR2 as FYEKMQ (reference sequence). Unmatched junction bases numbered 4, after V lost 6 bases and J lost 3 bases. The CDR3 runs to 13 residues. This CDR3 is CASSRTGRYEQYF. The CDR3 bases are TGTGCCAGCAGTCGGACAGGGCGCTACGAGCAGTACTTC.